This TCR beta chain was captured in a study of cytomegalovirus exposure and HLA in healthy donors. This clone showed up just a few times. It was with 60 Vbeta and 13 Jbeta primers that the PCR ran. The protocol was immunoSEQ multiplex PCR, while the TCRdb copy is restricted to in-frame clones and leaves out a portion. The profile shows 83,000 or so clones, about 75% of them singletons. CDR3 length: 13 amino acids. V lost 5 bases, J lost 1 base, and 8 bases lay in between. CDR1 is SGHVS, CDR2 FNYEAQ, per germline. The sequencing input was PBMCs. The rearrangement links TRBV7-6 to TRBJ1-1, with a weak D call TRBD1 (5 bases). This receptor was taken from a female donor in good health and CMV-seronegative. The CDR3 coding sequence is TGTGCCAGCAGCCGAACAGGGAACACTGAAGCTTTCTTT. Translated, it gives CASSRTGNTEAFF.